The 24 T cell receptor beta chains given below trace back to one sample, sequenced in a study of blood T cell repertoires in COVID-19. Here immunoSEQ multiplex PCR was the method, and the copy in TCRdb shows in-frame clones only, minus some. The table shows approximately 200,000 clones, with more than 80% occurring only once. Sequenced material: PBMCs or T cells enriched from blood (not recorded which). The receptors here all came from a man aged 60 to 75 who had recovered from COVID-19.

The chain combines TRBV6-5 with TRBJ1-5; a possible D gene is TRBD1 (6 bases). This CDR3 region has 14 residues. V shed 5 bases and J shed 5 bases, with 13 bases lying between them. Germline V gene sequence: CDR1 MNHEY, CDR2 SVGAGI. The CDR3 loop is CASSTRDTDQPQHF. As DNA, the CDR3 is TGTGCCAGCAGTACCCGGGACACCGATCAGCCCCAGCATTTT.

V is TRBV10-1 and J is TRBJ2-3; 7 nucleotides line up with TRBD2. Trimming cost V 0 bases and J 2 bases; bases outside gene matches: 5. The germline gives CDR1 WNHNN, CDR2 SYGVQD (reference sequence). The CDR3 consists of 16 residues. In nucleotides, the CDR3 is TGCGCCAGCAGTGAGTCGGTAGCGGGCGCCACAGATACGCAGTATTTT. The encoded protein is CASSESVAGATDTQYF.

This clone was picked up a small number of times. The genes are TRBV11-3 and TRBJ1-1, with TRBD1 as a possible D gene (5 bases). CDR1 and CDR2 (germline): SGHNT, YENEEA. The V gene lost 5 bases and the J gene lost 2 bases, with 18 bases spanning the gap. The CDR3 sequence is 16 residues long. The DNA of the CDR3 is TGTGCCAGCAGCGGACGGGCCGGGGGAAAAAACACTGAAGCTTTCTTT. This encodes CASSGRAGGKNTEAFF.

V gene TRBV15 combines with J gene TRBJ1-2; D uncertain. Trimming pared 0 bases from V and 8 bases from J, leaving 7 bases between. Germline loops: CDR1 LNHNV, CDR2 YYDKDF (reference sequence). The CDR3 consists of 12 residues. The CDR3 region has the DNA TGTGCCACCAGCAGAGATTGGGCCGGCTACACCTTC. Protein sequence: CATSRDWAGYTF.

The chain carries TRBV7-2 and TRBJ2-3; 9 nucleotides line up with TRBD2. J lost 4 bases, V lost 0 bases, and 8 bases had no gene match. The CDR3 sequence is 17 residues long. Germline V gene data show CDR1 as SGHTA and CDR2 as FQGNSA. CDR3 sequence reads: CASSLAPVSGGSDTQYF. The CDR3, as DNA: TGTGCCAGCAGCTTAGCCCCCGTTAGCGGGGGATCAGATACGCAGTATTTT.

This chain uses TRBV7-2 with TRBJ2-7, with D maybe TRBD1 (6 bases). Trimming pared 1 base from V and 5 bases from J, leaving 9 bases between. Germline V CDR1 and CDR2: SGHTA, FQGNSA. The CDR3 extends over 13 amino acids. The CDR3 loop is CASSLEGGDEQYF. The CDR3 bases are TGTGCCAGCAGCTTAGAAGGGGGTGACGAGCAGTACTTC.

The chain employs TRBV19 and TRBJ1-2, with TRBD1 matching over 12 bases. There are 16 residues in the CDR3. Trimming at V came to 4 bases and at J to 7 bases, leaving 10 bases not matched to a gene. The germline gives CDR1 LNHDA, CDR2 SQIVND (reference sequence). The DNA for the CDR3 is TGTGCCAGTAGTAGCGTTTCGGGACAGGGGGCCGGTGGCTACACCTTC. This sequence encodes CASSSVSGQGAGGYTF.

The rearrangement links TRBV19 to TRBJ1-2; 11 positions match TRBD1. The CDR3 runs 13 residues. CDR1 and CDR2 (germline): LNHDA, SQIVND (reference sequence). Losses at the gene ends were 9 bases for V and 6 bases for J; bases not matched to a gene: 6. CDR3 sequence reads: CASRDRGMDGYTF. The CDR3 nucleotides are TGTGCCAGCCGGGACAGGGGGATGGATGGCTACACCTTC.

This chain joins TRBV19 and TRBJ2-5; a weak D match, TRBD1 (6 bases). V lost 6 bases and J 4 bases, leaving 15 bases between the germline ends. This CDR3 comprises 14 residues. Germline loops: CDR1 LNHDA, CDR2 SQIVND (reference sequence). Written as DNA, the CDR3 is TGTGCCAGTAGAGAACAGGGAGCTGTAGAGACCCAGTACTTC. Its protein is CASREQGAVETQYF.

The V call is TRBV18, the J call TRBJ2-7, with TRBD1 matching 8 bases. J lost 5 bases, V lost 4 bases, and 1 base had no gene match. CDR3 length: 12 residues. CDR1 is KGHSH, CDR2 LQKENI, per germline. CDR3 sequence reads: CASSLDRDEQYF. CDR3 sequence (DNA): TGTGCCAGCTCACTGGACAGGGACGAGCAGTACTTC. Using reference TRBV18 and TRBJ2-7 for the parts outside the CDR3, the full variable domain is NAGVMQNPRHLVRRRGQEARLRCSPMKGHSHVYWYRQLPEEGLKFMVYLQKENIIDESGMPKERFSAEFPKEGPSILRIQQVVRGDSAAYFCASSLDRDEQYFGPGTRLTVT.

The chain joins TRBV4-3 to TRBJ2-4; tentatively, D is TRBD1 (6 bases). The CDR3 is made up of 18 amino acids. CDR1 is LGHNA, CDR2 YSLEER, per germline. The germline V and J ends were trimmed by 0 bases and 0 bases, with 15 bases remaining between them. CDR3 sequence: CASSQDWGHQLAKNIQYF. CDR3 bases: TGCGCCAGCAGCCAAGATTGGGGGCACCAGCTAGCCAAAAACATTCAGTACTTC.

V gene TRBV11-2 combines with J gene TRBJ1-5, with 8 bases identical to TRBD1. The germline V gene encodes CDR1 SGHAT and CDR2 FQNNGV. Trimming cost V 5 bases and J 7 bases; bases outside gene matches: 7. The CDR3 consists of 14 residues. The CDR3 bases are TGTGCCAGCAGCCAAGCAGGGGGCGCGCAGCCCCAGCATTTT. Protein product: CASSQAGGAQPQHF.

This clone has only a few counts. CDR3 protein: CASSGRQGRDEKLFF. As DNA, the CDR3 is TGTGCCAGCAGTGGGCGACAGGGAAGAGATGAAAAACTGTTTTTT. V usage is TRBV2 and J usage is TRBJ1-4; 7 bases are shared with TRBD1. This CDR3 comprises 15 residues. Germline V gene sequence: CDR1 SNHLY, CDR2 FYNNEI. Trimming removed 4 bases from V and 6 bases from J; junction bases left unmatched: 8. Using reference TRBV2 and TRBJ1-4 for the parts outside the CDR3, the full variable domain is EPEVTQTPSHQVTQMGQEVILRCVPISNHLYFYWYRQILGQKVEFLVSFYNNEISEKSEIFDDQFSVERPDGSNFTLKIRSTKLEDSAMYFCASSGRQGRDEKLFFGSGTQLSVL.

CDR3 DNA: TGTGCCAGCAGCTTATTAATTGGACAGGGGTCGCGCGAGCAGTACTTC. As protein: CASSLLIGQGSREQYF. The chain recombines TRBV5-8 with TRBJ2-7; TRBD1 aligns across 9 bases. The V and J ends lost 2 bases and 6 bases, in that order; junction bases with no gene match: 12. This CDR3 has 16 residues. Per the germline V gene, CDR1 is SGHTS and CDR2 is YDEGEE.

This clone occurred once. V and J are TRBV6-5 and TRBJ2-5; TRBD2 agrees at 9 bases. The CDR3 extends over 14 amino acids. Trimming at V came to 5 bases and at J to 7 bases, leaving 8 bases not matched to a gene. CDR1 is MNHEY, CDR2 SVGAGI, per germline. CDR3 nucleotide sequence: TGTGCCAGCAGTCCACCTAGGACTAGCGCGACCCAGTACTTC. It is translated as CASSPPRTSATQYF.

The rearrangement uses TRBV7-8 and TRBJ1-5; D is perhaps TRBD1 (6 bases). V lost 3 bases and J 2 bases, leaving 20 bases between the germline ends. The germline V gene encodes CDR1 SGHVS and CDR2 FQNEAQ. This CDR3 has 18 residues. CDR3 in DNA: TGTGCCAGCAGCTTTGGACAGCCCCTAGGCTGGGGCAATCAGCCCCAGCATTTT. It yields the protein CASSFGQPLGWGNQPQHF.

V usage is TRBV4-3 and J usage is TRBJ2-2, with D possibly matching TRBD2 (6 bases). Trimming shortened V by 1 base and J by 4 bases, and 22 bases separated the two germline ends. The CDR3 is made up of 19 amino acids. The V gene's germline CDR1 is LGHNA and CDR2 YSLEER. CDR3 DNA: TGCGCCAGCAGCCAAGTCTCATTGATCAGCCTGGGGGGCACCGGGGAGCTGTTTTTT. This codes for CASSQVSLISLGGTGELFF.

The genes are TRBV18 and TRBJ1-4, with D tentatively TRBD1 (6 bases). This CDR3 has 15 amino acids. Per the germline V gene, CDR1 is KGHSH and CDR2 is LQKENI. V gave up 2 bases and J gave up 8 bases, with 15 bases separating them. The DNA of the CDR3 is TGTGCCAGCTCACCATCCTACAGGGACGAGGAAAAACTGTTTTTT. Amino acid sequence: CASSPSYRDEEKLFF.

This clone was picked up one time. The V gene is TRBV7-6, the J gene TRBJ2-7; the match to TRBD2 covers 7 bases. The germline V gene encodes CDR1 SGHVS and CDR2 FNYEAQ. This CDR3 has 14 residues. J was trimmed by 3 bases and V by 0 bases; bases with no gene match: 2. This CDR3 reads CASSLAGDYYEQYF. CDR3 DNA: TGTGCCAGCAGCTTAGCCGGGGACTACTACGAGCAGTACTTC.

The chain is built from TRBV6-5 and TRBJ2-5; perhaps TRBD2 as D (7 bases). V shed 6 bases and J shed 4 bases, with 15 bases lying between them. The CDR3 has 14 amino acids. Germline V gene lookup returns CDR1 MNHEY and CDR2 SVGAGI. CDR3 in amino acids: CASRPGGALETQYF. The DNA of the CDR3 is TGTGCCAGCAGGCCTGGGGGGGCCCTAGAGACCCAGTACTTC.

CDR3 loop: CSASRRSYEQYF. In nucleotides, the CDR3 is TGCAGTGCTAGTAGGAGGTCCTACGAGCAGTACTTC. V usage is TRBV20-1 and J usage is TRBJ2-7, with a weak D call TRBD2 (5 bases). The germline V gene has CDR1 DFQATT and CDR2 SNEGSKA (reference sequence). V shed 3 bases and J shed 1 base, with 7 bases lying between them. There are 12 residues in the CDR3.

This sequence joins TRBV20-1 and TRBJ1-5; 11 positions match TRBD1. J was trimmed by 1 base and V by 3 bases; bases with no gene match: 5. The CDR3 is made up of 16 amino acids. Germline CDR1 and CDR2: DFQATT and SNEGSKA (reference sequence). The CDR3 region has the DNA TGCAGTGCTAGTTCGGACAGGGGGCAGAGCAATCAGCCCCAGCATTTT. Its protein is CSASSDRGQSNQPQHF.

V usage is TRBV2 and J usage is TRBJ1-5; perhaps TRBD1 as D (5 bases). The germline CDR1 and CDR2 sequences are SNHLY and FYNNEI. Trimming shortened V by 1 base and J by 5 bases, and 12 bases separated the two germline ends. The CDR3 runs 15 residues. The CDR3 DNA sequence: TGTGCCAGCAGTGAAGTCGGGGGTTCAGATCAGCCCCAGCATTTT. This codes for CASSEVGGSDQPQHF.

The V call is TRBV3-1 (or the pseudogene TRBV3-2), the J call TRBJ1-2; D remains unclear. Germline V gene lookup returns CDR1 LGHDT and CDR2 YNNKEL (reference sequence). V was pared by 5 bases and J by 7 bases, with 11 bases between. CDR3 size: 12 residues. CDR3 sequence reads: CASSANNAGYTF. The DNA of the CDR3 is TGTGCCAGCAGCGCCAACAATGCTGGCTACACCTTC.